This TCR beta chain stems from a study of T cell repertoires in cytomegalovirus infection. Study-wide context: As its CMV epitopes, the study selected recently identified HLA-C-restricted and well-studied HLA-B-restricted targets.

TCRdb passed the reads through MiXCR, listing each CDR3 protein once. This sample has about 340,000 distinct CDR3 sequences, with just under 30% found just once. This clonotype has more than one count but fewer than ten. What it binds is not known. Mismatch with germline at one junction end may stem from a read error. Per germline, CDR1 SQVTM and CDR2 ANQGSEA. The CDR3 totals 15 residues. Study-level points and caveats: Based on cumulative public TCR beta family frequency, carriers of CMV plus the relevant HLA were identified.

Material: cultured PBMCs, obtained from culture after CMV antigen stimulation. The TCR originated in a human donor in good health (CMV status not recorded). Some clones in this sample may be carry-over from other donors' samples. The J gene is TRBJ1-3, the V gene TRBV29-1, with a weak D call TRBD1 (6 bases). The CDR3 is CSVEDNNRAGNTIYF. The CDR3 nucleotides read TGCAGCGTTGAAGATAATAACAGGGCTGGTAACACCATATATTTT. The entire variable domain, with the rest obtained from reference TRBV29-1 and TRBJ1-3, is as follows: SAVISQKPSRDICQRGTSLTIQCQVDSQVTMMFWYRQQPGQSLTLIATANQGSEATYESGFVIDKFPISRPNLTFSTLTVSNMSPEDSSIYLCSVEDNNRAGNTIYFGEGSWLTVV.